This T cell receptor beta chain was obtained from a study of breast tumors, draining lymph nodes, adjacent tissues (dated by TCRdb to between 2015 and 2016). As for the study more broadly: In breast cancer patients, the study compared the TCR beta repertoires of tumor, adjacent nontumor tissue and axillary lymph nodes. The study was designed to assess the relationships and possible T-cell exchange between tumor, surrounding tissue and draining lymph node repertoires in human breast cancer.

These reads were obtained on an Illumina HiSeq 2000. Multiplex PCR amplification was used to generate the TCR beta chain libraries. High-throughput sequencing was used to analyze the amplified TCR beta chain products. TCRdb took the public reads, trimmed them with fastp at Q25, ran MiXCR for clone calling and kept in-frame beta chains. Every CDR3 protein is listed once, alongside the most common genes and DNA of its rows. In all, the sample holds over 150,000 distinct CDR3 sequences, and 25% to 40% of those were seen once. Over 4% of the sample is held by the ten biggest clonotypes. The lymph node samples were taken from the axillary draining lymph nodes of breast cancer patients. At least ten counts were recorded for this clonotype. Its antigen remains unidentified. Base qualities were left out, and no much larger clone turns up one base away. The research as a whole found: Tumor and nontumor tissue repertoires were significantly more similar in luminal-like than in basal-like breast cancer. Rather than being directly demonstrated, the conclusion that tumor T cells originate in lymph nodes was presented as consistent with a hypothesis. Tumor T-cell repertoires showed less diversity than lymph node repertoires and more diversity than nontumor tissue repertoires, and tumor T-cell repertoires showed preferential V and J gene usage. The data were considered consistent with the idea that most tumor T cells come from the lymph node and then expand in tumor tissue.

The clonotype originates from a female donor with breast cancer. Some clones in this sample may be carry-over from other donors' samples. Sequenced sample: axillary lymph node tissue.

The CDR3 corresponds to CASSDWGLASCSSYEQYF. In nucleotide form, the sequence is TGTGCCAGCAGTGATTGGGGACTAGCGTCTTGTAGCTCCTACGAGCAGTACTTC. The V and J segments used are TRBV6-4 and TRBJ2-7, with 10 bases aligning to TRBD2. From cysteine to phenylalanine, the CDR3 is 18 amino acids long. Here the CDR3 DNA is all that survives: 54 bases in frame from base 1. CDR1 and CDR2, per the germline V gene, are MRHNA and SNTAGT. V loses 3 bases at its end and J loses 0 bases; junction bases beyond the gene matches: 11.